One sample yielded the 4 T cell receptor beta chains listed below, sequenced in a study of CD8 T cells in ankylosing spondylitis. TCRdb itself ran the 5' RACE reads through MiXCR, one entry per CDR3 protein. The sample lists 250,000 to 350,000 distinct CDR3 sequences; less than 25% were seen once. Material for sequencing was blood, either unsorted or a sorted T cell fraction (not recorded which). Receptors originate from a female donor with ankylosing spondylitis or in good health (not recorded which).

The table lists this clonotype with many counts. The chain employs TRBV10-3 and TRBJ1-4; the D is unclear. The CDR3 extends over 15 amino acids. Germline assignment: CDR1 ENHRY and CDR2 SYGVKD. Trimming took off 4 bases at V and 0 bases at J, with 9 bases between the two ends. This chain's CDR3 is CAISGDIATNEKLFF. The CDR3 coding sequence is TGTGCCATCAGTGGCGACATAGCAACTAATGAAAAACTGTTTTTT.

The CDR3 DNA reads TGTGCCAGCAGTTACCGGTCTAACGGGAGAGCCAGGGGGGTGGAGACCCAGTACTTC. The encoded protein is CASSYRSNGRARGVETQYF. This chain connects TRBV6-2 or TRBV6-3 to TRBJ2-5, with TRBD1 as a possible D gene (7 bases). This CDR3 spans 19 amino acids. V dropped 2 bases and J dropped 5 bases, with 27 bases sitting between them. CDR1 and CDR2 from the germline V gene are MNHEY and SVGEGT.

The V and J genes are TRBV7-9 and TRBJ2-1; D is ambiguous. The CDR3 length is 15 residues. Trimming removed 8 bases from V and 0 bases from J, with 14 bases in between. Germline V gene lookup returns CDR1 SEHNR and CDR2 FQNEAQ (reference sequence). The CDR3 here is CASLTDRSSYNEQFF. CDR3 DNA sequence: TGTGCCAGCCTGACCGACCGGAGCTCCTACAATGAGCAGTTCTTC.

This clonotype appeared a few times. The chain carries TRBV6-1 and TRBJ2-5, with D perhaps TRBD1 (6 bases). Germline CDR1 MNHNS, CDR2 SASEGT. CDR3 length: 14 amino acids. V was pared by 5 bases and J by 5 bases, with 15 bases between. The CDR3 spells CASSPTGYAETQYF. The CDR3, as DNA: TGTGCCAGCAGTCCCACAGGGTACGCGGAGACCCAGTACTTC.